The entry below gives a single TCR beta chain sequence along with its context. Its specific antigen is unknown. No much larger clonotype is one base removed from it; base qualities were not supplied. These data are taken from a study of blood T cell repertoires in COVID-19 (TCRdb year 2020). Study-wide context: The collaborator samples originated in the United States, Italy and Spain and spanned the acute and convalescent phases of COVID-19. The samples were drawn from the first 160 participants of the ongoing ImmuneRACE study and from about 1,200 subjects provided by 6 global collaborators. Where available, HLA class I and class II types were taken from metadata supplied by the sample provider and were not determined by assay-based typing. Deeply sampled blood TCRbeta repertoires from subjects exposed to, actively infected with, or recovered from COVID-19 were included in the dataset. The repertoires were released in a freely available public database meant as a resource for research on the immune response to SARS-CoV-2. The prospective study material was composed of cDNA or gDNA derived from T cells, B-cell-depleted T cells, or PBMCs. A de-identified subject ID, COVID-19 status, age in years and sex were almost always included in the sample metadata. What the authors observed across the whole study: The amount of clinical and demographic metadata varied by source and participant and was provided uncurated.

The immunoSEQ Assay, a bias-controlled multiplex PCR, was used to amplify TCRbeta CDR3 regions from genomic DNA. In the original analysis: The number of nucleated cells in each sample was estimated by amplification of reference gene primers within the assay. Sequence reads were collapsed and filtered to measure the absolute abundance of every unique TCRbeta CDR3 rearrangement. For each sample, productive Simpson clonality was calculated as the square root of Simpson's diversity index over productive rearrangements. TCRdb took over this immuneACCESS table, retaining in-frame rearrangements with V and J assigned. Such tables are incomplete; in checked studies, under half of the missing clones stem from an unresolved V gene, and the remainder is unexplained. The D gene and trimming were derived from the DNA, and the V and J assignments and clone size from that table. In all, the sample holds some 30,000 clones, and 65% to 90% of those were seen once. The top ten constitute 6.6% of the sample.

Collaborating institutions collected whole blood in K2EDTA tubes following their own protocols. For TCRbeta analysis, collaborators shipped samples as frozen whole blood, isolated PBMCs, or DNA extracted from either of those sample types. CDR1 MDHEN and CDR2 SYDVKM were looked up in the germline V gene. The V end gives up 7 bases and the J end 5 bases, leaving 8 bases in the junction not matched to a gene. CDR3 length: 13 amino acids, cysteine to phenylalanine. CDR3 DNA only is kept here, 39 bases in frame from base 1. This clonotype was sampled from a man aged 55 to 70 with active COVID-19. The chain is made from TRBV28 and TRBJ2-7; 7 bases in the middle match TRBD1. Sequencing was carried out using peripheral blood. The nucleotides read TGTGCCAGCACAAGAACCGGGACAGACGAGCAGTACTTC. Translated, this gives CASTRTGTDEQYF.